These 10 T cell receptor beta chains were all obtained from the same sample, sequenced in a study of blood T cell repertoires in COVID-19. The method was immunoSEQ multiplex PCR; TCRdb's version includes in-frame clones alone and lacks a portion of them. The sample carries about 47,000 clones, approximately 80% recorded once. The sample taken for sequencing was peripheral blood. These receptors all stem from a man between 60 and 75 years old with acute or convalescent COVID-19.

The chain has TRBV7-3 and TRBJ2-2; D possibly corresponds to TRBD2 (5 bases). CDR1 is SGHTA and CDR2 is FQGTGA in the germline V gene. V was cut by 2 bases and J by 0 bases, with 7 bases left in between. The CDR3 is made up of 15 amino acids. CDR3: CASSLRTPNTGELFF. The CDR3 DNA reads TGTGCCAGCAGCTTACGGACTCCGAACACCGGGGAGCTGTTTTTT.

The V and J genes are TRBV11-1 and TRBJ1-1; 8 bases are a match to TRBD1. This CDR3 is 16 amino acids long. Germline loops: CDR1 SGHAT, CDR2 FQDESV (reference sequence). With 5 bases clipped from V and 4 bases from J, the junction kept 12 bases outside the gene matches. CDR3 nucleotide sequence: TGTGCCAGCAGCCCACGGACAGGGTTTTTCGGCACTGAAGCTTTCTTT. This sequence encodes CASSPRTGFFGTEAFF.

In DNA form, the CDR3 reads TGTGCCAGCAGCCGGAACCAGGGGGTTGGGCGTAACTATGGCTACACCTTC. It specifies CASSRNQGVGRNYGYTF. This rearrangement joins TRBV3-1 (or the pseudogene TRBV3-2) to TRBJ1-2; TRBD1 matches at 7 bases. CDR3 length: 17 amino acids. CDR1 is LGHDT, CDR2 YNNKEL, per germline (reference sequence). The J segment lost 1 base and the V segment lost 4 bases, leaving 12 bases of the junction unmatched.

The V and J genes are TRBV5-4 and TRBJ1-2; D possibly corresponds to TRBD1 (5 bases). This CDR3 is built from 14 residues. V was cut by 2 bases and J by 3 bases, with 11 bases left in between. Germline CDR1 and CDR2: SGHNT and YYREEE (reference sequence). CDR3 nucleotide sequence: TGTGCCAGCAGCTTTTGGGGCTGGGACTATGGCTACACCTTC. This gives the protein CASSFWGWDYGYTF.

The chain has TRBV11-2 and TRBJ1-4; D gene unclear. V dropped 1 base and J dropped 8 bases, with 20 bases sitting between them. The germline V gene has CDR1 SGHAT and CDR2 FQNNGV. The CDR3 totals 17 residues. The CDR3 DNA is TGTGCCAGCAGCTTAGGGAGAGGGAAATTGCTTGACGAAAAACTGTTTTTT. It codes for CASSLGRGKLLDEKLFF.

This chain joins TRBV27 and TRBJ2-2, with 7 bases matching TRBD1. The CDR3 totals 17 residues. Germline CDR1 is MNHEY and CDR2 is SMNVEV (reference sequence). Losses at the gene ends were 6 bases for V and 1 base for J; bases not matched to a gene: 11. The CDR3 protein is CASSQGSGQRNTGELFF. The DNA for the CDR3 is TGTGCCAGCAGCCAAGGTTCGGGACAGCGGAACACCGGGGAGCTGTTTTTT.

The chain joins TRBV19 to TRBJ1-5; D remains ambiguous. V was cut by 8 bases and J by 1 base, with 9 bases left in between. The CDR3 contains 13 residues. Looked up from germline, CDR1 is LNHDA and CDR2 is SQIVND (reference sequence). The CDR3 sequence is CASGTGSNQPQHF. The CDR3 DNA reads TGTGCCAGTGGTACGGGAAGCAATCAGCCCCAGCATTTT. Full variable domain (missing parts from reference TRBV19 and TRBJ1-5): DGGITQSPKYLFRKEGQNVTLSCEQNLNHDAMYWYRQDPGQGLRLIYYSQIVNDFQKGDIAEGYSVSREKKESFPLTVTSAQKNPTAFYLCASGTGSNQPQHFGDGTRLSIL.

J is TRBJ1-2 and V is TRBV11-1; 7 positions agree with TRBD1. V dropped 6 bases and J dropped 4; count of bases not matched to a gene: 11. CDR3 length: 15 residues. Germline V CDR1 and CDR2: SGHAT, FQDESV (reference sequence). The CDR3 nucleotides read TGTGCCAGCAGTTCCTCGACAGGGTTATTCTATGGCTACACCTTC. This gives the protein CASSSSTGLFYGYTF.

The rearrangement links TRBV19 to TRBJ2-1; 8 nucleotides agree with TRBD2. The trim removed 2 bases at V and 0 bases at J, leaving 0 bases unmatched. CDR1 LNHDA and CDR2 SQIVND come from the germline V gene (reference sequence). The CDR3 is 15 residues long. CDR3 DNA sequence: TGTGCCAGTAGTATAAGCGGGGGCTCCTACAATGAGCAGTTCTTC. Encoded protein: CASSISGGSYNEQFF.

The chain joins TRBV6-2 or TRBV6-3 to TRBJ2-5; 9 nucleotides match TRBD1. With V trimmed by 2 bases and J by 5 bases, 9 bases remained unmatched. CDR1 is MNHEY, CDR2 SVGEGT, per germline. The CDR3 spans 16 residues. This CDR3 is CASSYRTGDIEETQYF. CDR3 bases: TGTGCCAGCAGTTACCGGACAGGGGATATTGAGGAGACCCAGTACTTC.